Below are 20 T cell receptor beta chains sequenced from a single sample in a study of shared clonotypes between healthy human individuals. Clones were read by immunoSEQ multiplex PCR, and TCRdb kept only the in-frame ones, dropping some. The table has about 1 million clones, about 75% seen once. Specimen: memory CD4+ T cells sorted from blood. Described subset: CD45RA-negative fraction. These TCRs come from a man aged 18 to 30 in good health.

The gene calls are TRBV9 and TRBJ2-7, with D hard to call. In germline, CDR1 is SGDLS, CDR2 YYNGEE. Trimming removed 4 bases at V and 9 bases at J, with 17 bases between. This CDR3 is 13 amino acids long. CDR3 amino acids: CASSPRGGNMQYF. The DNA of the CDR3 is TGTGCCAGCAGCCCCCGAGGCGGCAACATGCAGTACTTC.

This chain uses TRBV19 with TRBJ2-3; weak D call: TRBD1 (5 bases). Germline V CDR1 and CDR2: LNHDA, SQIVND (reference sequence). The CDR3 runs to 16 residues. V was trimmed by 0 bases and J by 2 bases, leaving 12 bases between them. This CDR3 reads CASSIDSRGTTDTQYF. The DNA of the CDR3 is TGTGCCAGTAGTATAGATAGTAGGGGTACCACAGATACGCAGTATTTT.

This clone was counted only a few times. The V and J genes are TRBV9 and TRBJ1-6; D is unresolved. This CDR3 spans 14 amino acids. Between the trimmed V and J ends, which lost 0 bases and 14 bases, there was a span of 15 bases. Germline V CDR1 and CDR2: SGDLS, YYNGEE. The CDR3 protein is CASSVAQRGGTLHF. DNA of the CDR3: TGTGCCAGCAGCGTAGCACAAAGAGGTGGGACCCTCCACTTT.

The chain has TRBV4-3 and TRBJ1-5, with 9 bases lining up with TRBD1. Trimming removed 5 bases from V and 3 bases from J; junction bases left unmatched: 5. CDR1 and CDR2 (germline): LGHNA, YSLEER. The CDR3 has 15 amino acids. The DNA of the CDR3 is TGCGCCAGCAGCGCGGGACAGGGCCTCAATCAGCCCCAGCATTTT. It codes for CASSAGQGLNQPQHF.

The chain is built from TRBV30 and TRBJ1-5; possibly TRBD1 for D (5 bases). The V end lost 3 bases, the J end lost 2 bases, and 11 bases lay between the germline ends. Germline V CDR1 and CDR2: GTSNPN, SVGIG (reference sequence). The CDR3 totals 14 residues. CDR3 nucleotides: TGTGCCTGGAGCCAGGGTTTGGGCAATCAGCCCCAGCATTTT. Protein sequence: CAWSQGLGNQPQHF.

The V gene is TRBV11-2, the J gene TRBJ1-4, with D possibly being TRBD1 (6 bases). The V end was cut by 5 bases, the J end by 3 bases, with 10 bases between. The CDR3 spans 14 residues. Looked up from germline, CDR1 is SGHAT and CDR2 is FQNNGV. CDR3 protein: CASSQGHSNEKLFF. The CDR3 bases are TGTGCCAGCAGCCAGGGACACTCTAATGAAAAACTGTTTTTT.

The chain carries TRBV4-1 and TRBJ2-4; tentatively, D is TRBD1 (5 bases). Between the trimmed V and J ends, which lost 2 bases and 2 bases, there was a span of 13 bases. CDR3 length: 16 amino acids. CDR1 is MGHRA and CDR2 is YSYEKL in the germline V gene. The CDR3 here is CASSQQGFESKNIQYF. CDR3 DNA: TGCGCCAGCAGCCAACAGGGATTTGAGTCCAAAAACATTCAGTACTTC.

The rearrangement links TRBV29-1 to TRBJ1-1, with D possibly TRBD1 on 5 matching bases. Germline V lookup: CDR1 SQVTM, CDR2 ANQGSEA. The V end lost 8 bases, the J end lost 1 base, and 17 bases lay between the germline ends. CDR3 length equals 14 residues. CDR3: CSLTGVLKNTEAFF. Written as DNA, the CDR3 is TGCAGCTTGACGGGGGTATTGAAGAACACTGAAGCTTTCTTT. Supplemented by reference TRBV29-1 and TRBJ1-1, the full variable domain reads SAVISQKPSRDICQRGTSLTIQCQVDSQVTMMFWYRQQPGQSLTLIATANQGSEATYESGFVIDKFPISRPNLTFSTLTVSNMSPEDSSIYLCSLTGVLKNTEAFFGQGTRLTVV.

A few counts support this clone. The gene calls are TRBV5-1 and TRBJ1-2; D is unresolved. V lost 7 bases and J 3 bases, leaving 16 bases between the germline ends. Germline CDR1 and CDR2: SGHRS and YFSETQ. This CDR3 contains 14 residues. CDR3 loop: CASQVGPTYYGYTF. CDR3 nucleotide sequence: TGCGCCAGCCAAGTTGGCCCCACTTACTATGGCTACACCTTC.

The chain combines TRBV2 with TRBJ2-2, with D tentatively TRBD2 (6 bases). This CDR3 contains 15 residues. Trimming took 4 bases from V and 1 from J, leaving 10 bases between them. Germline V gene data show CDR1 as SNHLY and CDR2 as FYNNEI. CDR3 coding DNA: TGTGCCAGCAGTGGCTTCGGGGGGAACACCGGGGAGCTGTTTTTT. It codes for CASSGFGGNTGELFF.

As concerns this clone: With a far larger clone one base away, a read error is the likely cause. The chain carries TRBV6-6 and TRBJ1-2; 7 positions match TRBD1. The germline V gene has CDR1 MNHNY and CDR2 SVGAGI (reference sequence). With V trimmed by 4 bases and J by 4 bases, 6 bases remained unmatched. The CDR3 is 14 amino acids. The CDR3 loop reads CASSSPGQLYGYTF. For the CDR3, the DNA is TGTGCCAGCAGTTCCCCGGGACAGCTCTATGGCTACACCTTC.

The rearrangement uses TRBV19 and TRBJ1-1; the D gene is possibly TRBD1 (6 bases). The CDR3 is 15 residues long. Trimming left V 6 bases short and J 0 bases short, with 14 bases between. CDR1 and CDR2 from the germline V gene are LNHDA and SQIVND (reference sequence). The CDR3 region is CASRPLDRLNTEAFF. DNA for the CDR3: TGTGCCAGTAGACCTTTAGACAGGTTGAACACTGAAGCTTTCTTT.

J is TRBJ1-3 and V is TRBV19; D is undetermined. Germline V gives CDR1 LNHDA, CDR2 SQIVND (reference sequence). V was cut by 3 bases and J by 0 bases, with 18 bases left in between. The CDR3 has 18 residues. CDR3 amino acids: CASSIAIWAGYSGNTIYF. The CDR3 nucleotides read TGTGCCAGTAGTATCGCCATCTGGGCAGGCTACTCTGGAAACACCATATATTTT.

This sequence joins TRBV13 and TRBJ2-7; TRBD1 matches 7 bases. Trimming at V came to 5 bases and at J to 2 bases, leaving 9 bases not matched to a gene. CDR3 length equals 15 residues. Germline CDR1 reads PRHDT; CDR2 reads FYEKMQ (reference sequence). For the CDR3, the DNA is TGTGCCAGCAGCACCCGGAACAGGGGAACCTACGAGCAGTACTTC. This gives the protein CASSTRNRGTYEQYF. Supplemented by reference TRBV13 and TRBJ2-7, the full variable domain reads AAGVIQSPRHLIKEKRETATLKCYPIPRHDTVYWYQQGPGQDPQFLISFYEKMQSDKGSIPDRFSAQQFSDYHSELNMSSLELGDSALYFCASSTRNRGTYEQYFGPGTRLTVT.

About this clone: This sequence may be a read error, since a much larger clone differs from it by one base. The chain carries TRBV7-3 and TRBJ1-1; unclear D gene. The germline V gene has CDR1 SGHTA and CDR2 FQGTGA. With 3 bases removed from V and 1 base from J, the gap between germline ends came to 6 bases. The CDR3 sequence is 13 residues long. CDR3 DNA: TGTGCCAGCAGCTTCGGGGAGAACACTGAAGCTTTCTTT. Amino acids: CASSFGENTEAFF. Full variable domain (missing parts from reference TRBV7-3 and TRBJ1-1): GAGVSQTPSNKVTEKGKYVELRCDPISGHTALYWYRQSLGQGPEFLIYFQGTGAADDSGLPNDRFFAVRPEGSVSTLKIQRTERGDSAVYLCASSFGENTEAFFGQGTRLTVV.

V gene TRBV7-2 combines with J gene TRBJ2-2, with D unresolved. This CDR3 has 14 residues. Germline CDR1 and CDR2: SGHTA and FQGNSA. V lost 1 base and J 2 bases, leaving 5 bases between the germline ends. This CDR3 reads CASSLVINTGELFF. Here the CDR3 DNA reads TGTGCCAGCAGCTTAGTCATTAACACCGGGGAGCTGTTTTTT. The full variable domain, rest sourced from reference TRBV7-2 and TRBJ2-2, is GAGVSQSPSNKVTEKGKDVELRCDPISGHTALYWYRQSLGQGLEFLIYFQGNSAPDKSGLPSDRFSAERTGGSVSTLTIQRTQQEDSAVYLCASSLVINTGELFFGEGSRLTVL.

The V and J genes are TRBV2 and TRBJ1-5; D is undetermined. Per the germline V gene, CDR1 is SNHLY and CDR2 is FYNNEI. The CDR3 consists of 14 residues. V lost 3 bases to trimming and J lost 2 bases, with 8 bases between them. The CDR3 here is CASSEYEGNQPQHF. CDR3 coding DNA: TGTGCCAGCAGTGAGTACGAGGGCAATCAGCCCCAGCATTTT.

The genes are TRBV7-2 and TRBJ1-2; D call uncertain. V lost 1 base and J 4 bases, leaving 10 bases between the germline ends. CDR3 length: 14 residues. The V gene's germline CDR1 is SGHTA and CDR2 FQGNSA. CDR3 coding DNA: TGTGCCAGCAGCTTAGATACAGAAAGCTATGGCTACACCTTC. This encodes CASSLDTESYGYTF. The variable domain in full, completed from reference TRBV7-2 and TRBJ1-2, reads GAGVSQSPSNKVTEKGKDVELRCDPISGHTALYWYRQSLGQGLEFLIYFQGNSAPDKSGLPSDRFSAERTGGSVSTLTIQRTQQEDSAVYLCASSLDTESYGYTFGSGTRLTVV.

This clone has more than one count but fewer than ten. Compared with germline, one end of the junction differs, possibly owing to a read error. The chain recombines TRBV6-1 with TRBJ1-6, with D perhaps matching TRBD1 (6 bases). This CDR3 spans 16 amino acids. CDR1 MNHNS and CDR2 SASEGT come from the germline V gene. CDR3 sequence (DNA): TGTGCCAGCAGGGAAGGACAGCACTCATATAATTCACCCCTCCACTTT. This translates into CASREGQHSYNSPLHF.

In its sample, this clone was seen once. CDR3 sequence reads: CASSGTAGPYEQYF. Written as DNA, the CDR3 is TGTGCCAGCAGTGGAACAGCGGGCCCCTACGAGCAGTACTTC. The genes are TRBV28 and TRBJ2-7, with a tentative D call TRBD2 (6 bases). CDR3 length: 14 amino acids. Trimming left V 5 bases short and J 2 bases short, with 13 bases between. Looked up from germline, CDR1 is MDHEN and CDR2 is SYDVKM.